Below, 12 T cell receptor beta chains from the same sample are listed, as sequenced in a study of blood T cells in healthy people across ages. Sample-barcoded 5' priming and a J-beta primer mix drove a second PCR of roughly 7 to 11 cycles. One entry per CDR3 protein results from TCRdb running MiXCR on the 5' RACE reads. The sample consists of about 760,000 distinct CDR3 sequences, around 50% of them appearing once. Material: blood. The receptors were sampled from a man aged 35-49 years in good health.

This chain connects TRBV29-1 to TRBJ2-1; D gene ambiguous. Germline V lookup: CDR1 SQVTM, CDR2 ANQGSEA. The CDR3 spans 18 residues. V was cut by 1 base and J by 9 bases, with 28 bases left in between. The CDR3 nucleotides read TGCAGCGTTGAAGGATGTTCGACGGCGCCCTTATGTGTGGGTGAGCAGTTCTTC. Residues: CSVEGCSTAPLCVGEQFF.

The chain has TRBV28 and TRBJ2-7, with 8 bases fitting TRBD2. The CDR3 length is 16 residues. Germline CDR1 and CDR2: MDHEN and SYDVKM. Trimming took 6 bases from V and 2 from J; bases not matched to a gene: 12. For the CDR3, the DNA is TGTGCCAGCAGCCTAGTGAGCGGGAGTGCCACCTACGAGCAGTACTTC. It yields the protein CASSLVSGSATYEQYF.

The chain recombines TRBV27 with TRBJ1-1; TRBD1 agrees at 8 bases. In germline, CDR1 is MNHEY, CDR2 SMNVEV (reference sequence). The CDR3 is 14 residues long. After removal of 5 bases from V and 4 bases from J, the junction contained 6 bases not matched to a gene. The DNA for the CDR3 is TGTGCCAGCAGTATTGACAGGGGATCCACTGAAGCTTTCTTT. Amino acid sequence: CASSIDRGSTEAFF.

Comment on this clonotype: One junction end does not reproduce the germline sequence, and a read error may be involved. The rearrangement joins TRBV7-6 to TRBJ2-7; no clear D. This CDR3 has 14 residues. The V gene's germline CDR1 is SGHVS and CDR2 FNYEAQ. The CDR3 coding sequence is TGTGCCGGCAGCTTAGTCGACGGAAACTACGAGCAGTACTTC. This codes for CAGSLVDGNYEQYF.

The chain recombines TRBV7-2 with TRBJ1-3; D remains unclear. Germline V gene sequence: CDR1 SGHTA, CDR2 FQGNSA. The CDR3 extends over 11 amino acids. V was clipped by 5 bases and J by 8 bases, with 7 bases between them. The DNA of the CDR3 is TGTGCCAGCAGCAACGCTGACACCATATATTTT. This translates into CASSNADTIYF.

The chain employs TRBV15 and TRBJ2-1; TRBD2 matches at 9 bases. J gave up 10 bases and V 5 bases, and 15 bases lay outside the gene matches. This CDR3 region has 16 residues. The germline V gene has CDR1 LNHNV and CDR2 YYDKDF (reference sequence). The CDR3 here is CATSLPVGGRAQEQFF. CDR3 DNA: TGTGCCACCAGCCTCCCCGTGGGCGGGAGGGCCCAGGAGCAGTTCTTC.

The rearrangement joins TRBV4-2 to TRBJ2-3; the match to TRBD2 covers 12 bases. The germline gives CDR1 LGHNA, CDR2 YNFKEQ. Germline trimming cut 0 bases from V and 4 bases from J; bases unmatched to any gene: 8. CDR3 length: 18 amino acids. CDR3 bases: TGTGCCAGCAGCCAAGACCCCCTAGCGGGGGGGCCGGCAGATACGCAGTATTTT. Translating gives CASSQDPLAGGPADTQYF.

The V call is TRBV5-1, the J call TRBJ2-3, with 7 bases fitting TRBD2. Germline V gene sequence: CDR1 SGHRS, CDR2 YFSETQ. With V trimmed by 0 bases and J by 11 bases, 15 bases remained unmatched. The CDR3 sequence is 16 residues long. The CDR3 region has the DNA TGCGCCAGCAGCTTGGTCGTCGCGGGAGAGGCGGTTGGGCAGTATTTT. Translation: CASSLVVAGEAVGQYF.

The chain recombines TRBV9 with TRBJ1-1; weak D call: TRBD1 (5 bases). This CDR3 is built from 14 residues. Looked up from germline, CDR1 is SGDLS and CDR2 is YYNGEE. V was trimmed by 4 bases and J by 10 bases, leaving 20 bases between them. CDR3 amino acids: CASSPTGGTGGAFF. CDR3 DNA sequence: TGTGCCAGCAGCCCCACCGGGGGGACGGGTGGAGCTTTCTTT.

The V gene is TRBV6-2 or TRBV6-3, the J gene TRBJ2-5; TRBD2 aligns across 8 bases. Near its end, the DNA agrees better with TRBJ2-7, so the J call may be wrong. The CDR3 runs 15 residues. Germline CDR1 MNHEY, CDR2 SVGEGT. Here the CDR3 reads CASSYPAGEVYEQYF. CDR3 nucleotide sequence: TGTGCCAGCAGTTACCCAGCGGGAGAGGTGTACGAGCAGTACTTC.

This clonotype was detected a few times. V usage is TRBV24-1 and J usage is TRBJ2-3; 7 bases are shared with TRBD2. This CDR3 region has 16 residues. Germline lookup yields CDR1 KGHDR and CDR2 SFDVKD. The trim removed 4 bases at V and 7 bases at J, leaving 13 bases unmatched. CDR3 amino acids: CATSDPLGRGHHTQYF. CDR3 coding DNA: TGTGCCACCAGTGACCCGTTAGGGAGGGGCCATCATACGCAGTATTTT.

V is TRBV20-1 and J is TRBJ2-1, with D possibly being TRBD1 (6 bases). The DNA end is a closer match to TRBJ2-7, so the J assignment may be wrong. CDR3 size: 18 residues. Germline-derived CDR1 and CDR2 are DFQATT and SNEGSKA (reference sequence). Written as DNA, the CDR3 is TGCAGTGCTAGAGATCGAGAAAGGCGACAGGACATGTACAATGAGCAGTACTTC. Translation: CSARDRERRQDMYNEQYF.